Reported below is one T cell receptor beta chain. The antigen is not known. This entry comes from a study of T cell responses to AZD1222 COVID-19 vaccine. Germline CDR1 is SGHAT and CDR2 is FQNNGV. With 0 bases removed from V and 5 bases from J, the gap between germline ends came to 4 bases. The CDR3 spans 13 residues. Whole-study results and caveats: Reports say nearly half of spike-specific TCRs go after unmutated variant regions. Most donors were white British, females outnumbered males, and clonal diversity was possibly underestimated. Only a handful of AZD1222 recipients, roughly six in all, had baseline seropositivity. Scientists sampled the repertoires only once the peak T cell response had passed.

The data were produced by immunoSEQ multiplex PCR, yet TCRdb's version contains in-frame clones alone and is incomplete. The top ten clones hold 1.6% of a sample with about 120,000 clones, roughly nine tenths of them seen once. Source: peripheral blood, taken 28 days after the second AZD1222 dose. The V and J genes are TRBV11-2 and TRBJ2-2; D is undetermined. The receptor was isolated from an adult who received the AZD1222 COVID-19 vaccine. CDR3 sequence: CASSLDRTGELFF. CDR3 sequence (DNA): TGTGCCAGCAGCTTAGATAGGACCGGGGAGCTGTTTTTT.